This passage covers 22 T cell receptor beta chains from one sample sequenced in a study of blood T cell repertoires in COVID-19. Sequencing was performed with immunoSEQ multiplex PCR; in TCRdb, only in-frame clones are kept and a portion is missing. The data show 330,000 or so clones, around nine tenths seen once. Sequencing used PBMCs or T cells enriched from blood (not recorded which). These receptors all come from a woman aged 25 to 45 who had been exposed to COVID-19.

V and J are TRBV7-2 and TRBJ2-5; 12 bases align to TRBD2. J gave up 4 bases and V 1 base, and 1 base lay outside the gene matches. The germline gives CDR1 SGHTA, CDR2 FQGNSA. CDR3 length: 15 residues. The chain's CDR3 is CASSLETSGRETQYF. CDR3 nucleotides: TGTGCCAGCAGCTTAGAGACTAGCGGGAGAGAGACCCAGTACTTC.

The chain joins TRBV28 to TRBJ2-7, with a possible D match to TRBD1 (6 bases). There are 13 residues in the CDR3. V lost 7 bases and J 2 bases, leaving 12 bases between the germline ends. In germline, CDR1 is MDHEN, CDR2 SYDVKM. DNA for the CDR3: TGTGCCAGCACTTTGCAGGGGCCCTACGAGCAGTACTTC. Translating gives CASTLQGPYEQYF.

The sample holds one count of this clone. This sequence joins TRBV9 and TRBJ1-1; no clear D gene. This CDR3 region has 15 residues. CDR1 and CDR2 from the germline V gene are SGDLS and YYNGEE. V was trimmed by 1 base and J by 5 bases, leaving 15 bases between them. The CDR3 loop is CASSVYEVFETEAFF. CDR3 coding DNA: TGTGCCAGCAGCGTATACGAAGTGTTTGAGACTGAAGCTTTCTTT.

The chain employs TRBV4-1 and TRBJ2-1; possibly TRBD2 for D (5 bases). The V gene lost 2 bases and the J gene lost 7 bases, with 18 bases spanning the gap. The CDR3 extends over 16 amino acids. Germline V gene data show CDR1 as MGHRA and CDR2 as YSYEKL. CDR3 sequence: CASSQYEGARINEQFF. The CDR3 DNA is TGCGCCAGCAGCCAATACGAGGGAGCAAGGATAAATGAGCAGTTCTTC.

The genes are TRBV2 and TRBJ2-3; 10 nucleotides line up with TRBD2. CDR1 is SNHLY and CDR2 is FYNNEI in the germline V gene. The junction had 7 bases not matched to a gene; V was cut back by 7 bases and J by 6 bases. This CDR3 has 14 amino acids. CDR3 coding DNA: TGTGCCAGCACTACTAGCGGGATCAGGGATACGCAGTATTTT. It yields the protein CASTTSGIRDTQYF.

This chain links TRBV30 with TRBJ2-1, with 7 bases that match TRBD1. V trimming: 3 bases; J trimming: 5 bases; junction bases outside the gene matches: 16. In germline, CDR1 is GTSNPN, CDR2 SVGIG (reference sequence). The CDR3 sequence is 17 residues long. The DNA of the CDR3 is TGTGCCTGGAGATCACCTCCGGACAGGTACCGCAACAATGAGCAGTTCTTC. Translating gives CAWRSPPDRYRNNEQFF.

The J gene is TRBJ2-7, the V gene TRBV7-9; TRBD2 might be the D (5 bases). The CDR3 contains 15 residues. Germline CDR1 is SEHNR and CDR2 is FQNEAQ (reference sequence). Trimming stripped 5 bases from V and 2 bases from J, with 16 bases between. The CDR3 here is CASSLHEGRAYEQYF. DNA of the CDR3: TGTGCCAGCAGCCTCCACGAGGGCAGAGCCTACGAGCAGTACTTC.

The CDR3 region is CASSGQLNYGYTF. DNA for the CDR3: TGTGCCAGCAGTGGACAGCTTAACTATGGCTACACCTTC. The genes are TRBV12-3 or TRBV12-4 and TRBJ1-2; D possibly corresponds to TRBD1 (6 bases). There are 13 residues in the CDR3. With 5 bases removed from V and 1 base from J, the gap between germline ends came to 8 bases.

The chain employs TRBV6-5 and TRBJ1-6, with 7 bases fitting TRBD1. CDR1 is MNHEY, CDR2 SVGAGI, per germline. V was clipped by 4 bases and J by 5 bases; unmatched bases: 5. The CDR3 runs to 15 residues. CDR3 sequence reads: CASSLGQLHNSPLHF. For the CDR3, the DNA is TGTGCCAGCAGTTTGGGACAGCTCCATAATTCACCCCTCCACTTT.

This chain uses TRBV2 with TRBJ2-1, with 10 bases fitting TRBD2. The CDR3 has 14 amino acids. Germline V gene lookup returns CDR1 SNHLY and CDR2 FYNNEI. The trim removed 6 bases at V and 8 bases at J, leaving 7 bases unmatched. CDR3: CASRRAGGPDEQFF. CDR3 bases: TGTGCCAGCAGAAGAGCGGGAGGGCCTGATGAGCAGTTCTTC.

The chain joins TRBV19 to TRBJ2-3, with TRBD2 matching over 9 bases. Per the germline V gene, CDR1 is LNHDA and CDR2 is SQIVND (reference sequence). The CDR3 loop spans 16 amino acids. V shed 6 bases, J shed 5 bases, and the junction held 12 bases outside the gene matches. The CDR3 bases are TGTGCCAGTAGGACCCCCCGCGGGAGGGCCGGAGATACGCAGTATTTT. Residues: CASRTPRGRAGDTQYF. The full variable domain, completed using reference TRBV19 and TRBJ2-3, is DGGITQSPKYLFRKEGQNVTLSCEQNLNHDAMYWYRQDPGQGLRLIYYSQIVNDFQKGDIAEGYSVSREKKESFPLTVTSAQKNPTAFYLCASRTPRGRAGDTQYFGPGTRLTVL.

The chain uses TRBV10-2 and TRBJ2-5; D remains unclear. Looked up from germline, CDR1 is WSHSY and CDR2 is SAAADI. The V gene lost 2 bases and the J gene lost 4 bases, with 5 bases spanning the gap. CDR3 length: 12 amino acids. The chain's CDR3 is CASSEVRETQYF. For the CDR3, the DNA is TGCGCCAGCAGTGAGGTCCGAGAGACCCAGTACTTC.

This sequence joins TRBV27 and TRBJ1-1; possibly TRBD1 for D (5 bases). Germline lookup yields CDR1 MNHEY and CDR2 SMNVEV (reference sequence). The CDR3 length is 15 residues. The V gene lost 5 bases and the J gene lost 0 bases, with 13 bases spanning the gap. CDR3 residues: CASSGGLGLNTEAFF. CDR3 DNA sequence: TGTGCCAGCAGTGGGGGACTAGGGCTGAACACTGAAGCTTTCTTT.

This clone was detected a few times. The V call is TRBV5-1, the J call TRBJ1-2; D is possibly TRBD1 (6 bases). CDR1 is SGHRS and CDR2 is YFSETQ in the germline V gene. The CDR3 loop spans 13 amino acids. Deletions cut 0 bases from V and 6 bases from J, with 9 bases between. CDR3 amino acids: CASSLVAGDGYTF. CDR3 nucleotides: TGCGCCAGCAGCTTGGTAGCAGGGGATGGCTACACCTTC.

This chain uses TRBV2 with TRBJ1-5; D ambiguous. V lost 6 bases to trimming and J lost 2 bases, with 11 bases between them. The germline V gene encodes CDR1 SNHLY and CDR2 FYNNEI. This CDR3 contains 14 residues. The CDR3 DNA is TGTGCCAGCAGCGCGGACGGGGGCAATCAGCCCCAGCATTTT. It encodes CASSADGGNQPQHF.

The rearrangement uses TRBV29-1 and TRBJ1-2; D gene unclear. Germline-derived CDR1 and CDR2 are SQVTM and ANQGSEA. This CDR3 has 12 amino acids. V shed 4 bases and J shed 2 bases, with 8 bases lying between them. CDR3 nucleotide sequence: TGCAGCGTTGTAGACGGGAACTATGGCTACACCTTC. Translation gives CSVVDGNYGYTF.

Concerning this clone: An end of the junction differs from the germline gene, which may be a read error. The chain employs TRBV18 and TRBJ2-1, with D possibly TRBD1 on 6 matching bases. CDR1 and CDR2 (germline): KGHSH, LQKENI. This CDR3 region has 11 residues. This CDR3 is CASSRDKEQFF. For the CDR3, the DNA is TGTGCCAGCTCACGGGACAAAGAGCAGTTCTTC.

The chain couples TRBV6-4 to TRBJ2-1; 14 positions match TRBD2. The CDR3 has 17 residues. Germline V gene lookup returns CDR1 MRHNA and CDR2 SNTAGT. J was trimmed by 9 bases and V by 6 bases; bases with no gene match: 13. CDR3 in DNA: TGTGCCAGCAGCCTAGAGCCGGGACTAGCGGGAGCTGGTGAGCAGTTCTTC. Translated, it gives CASSLEPGLAGAGEQFF.

This sequence joins TRBV24-1 and TRBJ2-7, with 8 bases matching TRBD1. Germline V lookup: CDR1 KGHDR, CDR2 SFDVKD. The CDR3 spans 14 residues. V shed 4 bases, J shed 3 bases, and the junction held 4 bases outside the gene matches. This CDR3 is CATSDPGGGYEQYF. The DNA of the CDR3 is TGTGCCACCAGTGACCCAGGGGGCGGCTACGAGCAGTACTTC.

The chain is built from TRBV2 and TRBJ1-5; D gene ambiguous. CDR3 size: 12 residues. Trimming removed 3 bases at V and 11 bases at J, with 11 bases between. The germline V gene encodes CDR1 SNHLY and CDR2 FYNNEI. CDR3: CASSDPPGSQHF. CDR3 nucleotide sequence: TGTGCCAGCAGTGACCCCCCGGGATCCCAGCATTTT.

The chain combines TRBV10-3 with TRBJ2-7; possible D gene TRBD2, 6 bases. The germline V and J ends were trimmed by 10 bases and 3 bases, with 19 bases remaining between them. The CDR3 covers 14 residues. Per the germline V gene, CDR1 is ENHRY and CDR2 is SYGVKD. Here the CDR3 DNA reads TGTGCCACCGATCCGGGACTCAACCGCTACGAGCAGTACTTC. This translates into CATDPGLNRYEQYF.

V and J are TRBV7-3 and TRBJ2-7; 11 bases agree with TRBD2. J gave up 2 bases and V 6 bases, and 6 bases lay outside the gene matches. CDR1 is SGHTA, CDR2 FQGTGA, per germline. The CDR3 runs 15 residues. The CDR3 spells CASSIAGGPPYEQYF. DNA for the CDR3: TGTGCCAGCAGTATAGCGGGAGGGCCGCCCTACGAGCAGTACTTC.